This TCR beta chain came from a study of spatial heterogeneity in lung cancer. This clonotype showed up just a few times. A single record per CDR3 protein comes from TCRdb applying MiXCR to the 5' RACE reads. The repertoire consists of some 7,800 distinct CDR3 sequences, with about 8.3% occurring once and the leading ten covering roughly half. The time point here: sample taken at primary tumor resection. Whole RNA from tumor, nontumor lung or frozen PBMC was sequenced unsorted. The V gene end was trimmed by 4 bases and the J gene end by 6 bases; junction bases not matched to a gene: 16. Germline CDR1 and CDR2: SQVTM and ANQGSEA. The length of the CDR3 is 17 residues.

The sample in question was PBMCs, obtained at surgery. The receptor comes from a male donor with early-stage non-small cell lung cancer. The chain joins TRBV29-1 to TRBJ2-7, with 12 bases fitting TRBD2. CDR3 coding DNA: TGCAGCGTTGGAGAGACTAGCGGGAGTCAAGGTTCGGGCGAGCAGTACTTC. It is translated as CSVGETSGSQGSGEQYF.